The clone carrying this TCR beta chain has at least ten counts. The antigen is not known. A much larger clone differs from this one at a single base, so this may be a read error. This sample is drawn from a study of blood T cells in healthy people across ages. General study points: Naive T cell percentage showed a strong correlation with the diversity of TCR beta. Naive CD4+ cell counts and diversity both ran higher in long-lived than in aged donors.

Individuals who donated were healthy Caucasians from Russia aged about 6 to 100. A second PCR of roughly 6 to 12 cycles used a sample-barcoded 5' primer and a J-beta primer mix. One entry per CDR3 protein results from TCRdb running MiXCR on the 5' RACE reads. In the table there are approximately 880,000 distinct CDR3 sequences, roughly 43% of which are singletons. CDR3 length: 17 residues. Germline CDR1 SGDLS, CDR2 YYNGEE. Sequenced input: blood. The source is a man aged 30 to 45 in good health. The V and J genes are TRBV9 and TRBJ2-1; D tentatively fits TRBD1 or TRBD2 (6 bases each). With the DNA end fitting TRBJ2-7 better, the J assignment may be wrong. The CDR3 region is CASSVSGGTASYNEQYF. The CDR3 DNA follows: TGTGCCAGCAGCGTTTCCGGGGGCACGGCCTCCTACAATGAGCAGTACTTC.